Below, 28 T cell receptor beta chains from the same sample are listed, as sequenced in a study of vaccination and CD4 T cells after COVID-19. Cultured CD4+ T-cell DNA underwent Oncomine TCR Beta short-read sequencing. TCRdb processed the PCR reads anew with MiXCR; each CDR3 protein has one entry. The repertoire holds approximately 12,000 distinct CDR3 sequences, with roughly 46% as singletons. As to treatment: 10-day PBMC culture with coronavirus spike peptide pools or control peptides (ViraFEST assay). Their antigen targets remain unknown. Material: CD4+ T cells from blood, cultured in vitro, obtained before SARS-CoV-2 vaccination. These receptors originate from a human donor who had recovered from COVID-19.

DNA for the CDR3: TGTGCCAGCAGTTACCGGCTAGCGGAAAGCCTTAAACAAGAGACCCAGTACTTC. Its protein is CASSYRLAESLKQETQYF. The chain uses TRBV6-5 and TRBJ2-5; 7 bases match TRBD2. The germline V gene has CDR1 MNHEY and CDR2 SVGAGI. V gave up 2 bases and J gave up 2 bases; unmatched junction bases: 14. This CDR3 has 18 amino acids.

This clonotype was counted a few times. CDR3 bases: TGTGCCAGCAATTCTATGGGGGGCGGCACTGAAGCTTTCTTT. Its translation is CASNSMGGGTEAFF. The chain uses TRBV27 and TRBJ1-1; a weak D match, TRBD1 (6 bases). Germline V gives CDR1 MNHEY, CDR2 SMNVEV (reference sequence). V was trimmed by 7 bases and J by 4 bases, leaving 16 bases between them. The CDR3 has 14 residues.

CDR3 residues: CASSRVTSGLGSGANVLTF. CDR3 DNA sequence: TGTGCCAGCAGCAGGGTGACTAGCGGATTGGGGTCTGGGGCCAACGTCCTGACTTTC. The V call is TRBV11-2, the J call TRBJ2-6; 9 nucleotides match TRBD2. V trimming: 5 bases; J trimming: 1 base; junction bases outside the gene matches: 12. The V gene's germline CDR1 is SGHAT and CDR2 FQNNGV. The CDR3 has 19 amino acids. The full variable domain, rest sourced from reference TRBV11-2 and TRBJ2-6, is EAGVAQSPRYKIIEKRQSVAFWCNPISGHATLYWYQQILGQGPKLLIQFQNNGVVDDSQLPKDRFSAERLKGVDSTLKIQPAKLEDSAVYLCASSRVTSGLGSGANVLTFGAGSRLTVL.

V gene TRBV2 combines with J gene TRBJ1-1; 7 bases align to TRBD1. This CDR3 contains 12 residues. V was clipped by 5 bases and J by 6 bases; unmatched bases: 3. In germline, CDR1 is SNHLY, CDR2 FYNNEI. The CDR3 is CASSRQGPEAFF. CDR3 in DNA: TGTGCCAGCAGTAGACAGGGCCCTGAAGCTTTCTTT.

This clonotype has only a few counts. The chain couples TRBV7-8 to TRBJ1-5; D is undetermined. Germline CDR1 is SGHVS and CDR2 is FQNEAQ. The CDR3 is 13 residues long. Trimming removed 4 bases from V and 2 bases from J, with 6 bases in between. The CDR3 bases are TGTGCCAGCAGCTCCCCAGGCAATCAGCCCCAGCATTTT. This sequence encodes CASSSPGNQPQHF.

The CDR3 region has the DNA TGTGCCAGCAGCTTACGGGTTGGTCAGCCCCAGCATTTT. It encodes CASSLRVGQPQHF. The genes are TRBV11-1 and TRBJ1-5, with D unresolved. The germline V and J ends were trimmed by 2 bases and 6 bases, with 8 bases remaining between them. The CDR3 length is 13 residues. In germline, CDR1 is SGHAT, CDR2 FQDESV (reference sequence). The variable domain in full, completed from reference TRBV11-1 and TRBJ1-5, reads EAEVAQSPRYKITEKSQAVAFWCDPISGHATLYWYRQILGQGPELLVQFQDESVVDDSQLPKDRFSAERLKGVDSTLKIQPAELGDSAMYLCASSLRVGQPQHFGDGTRLSIL.

This clonotype occurred a few times. The rearrangement uses TRBV25-1 and TRBJ1-2; D is uncertain. The length of the CDR3 is 14 residues. Germline lookup yields CDR1 MGHDK and CDR2 SYGVNS. Trimming left V 4 bases short and J 3 bases short, with 12 bases between. The CDR3 is CASSGVGSHYGYTF. For the CDR3, the DNA is TGTGCCAGCAGTGGGGTGGGTTCCCACTATGGCTACACCTTC.

This chain links TRBV5-1 with TRBJ2-7; 10 nucleotides line up with TRBD2. Trimming removed 4 bases from V and 3 bases from J; junction bases left unmatched: 7. CDR1 is SGHRS and CDR2 is YFSETQ in the germline V gene. The CDR3 runs 15 residues. CDR3 sequence (DNA): TGCGCCAGCAGCGCAGCTAGCGGGAGTTACTACGAGCAGTACTTC. This sequence encodes CASSAASGSYYEQYF.

This clonotype appeared a few times. The chain uses TRBV20-1 and TRBJ2-4; possible D gene TRBD2, 5 bases. Trimming shortened V by 3 bases and J by 3 bases, and 15 bases separated the two germline ends. This CDR3 has 15 amino acids. The germline CDR1 and CDR2 sequences are DFQATT and SNEGSKA (reference sequence). The CDR3 loop reads CSASSPGFGKNIQYF. DNA for the CDR3: TGCAGTGCTAGCTCTCCGGGATTTGGCAAAAACATTCAGTACTTC.

The chain is built from TRBV20-1 and TRBJ2-1, with 12 bases identical to TRBD2. V shed 3 bases, J shed 9 bases, and the junction held 6 bases outside the gene matches. This CDR3 has 14 amino acids. CDR1 and CDR2 from the germline V gene are DFQATT and SNEGSKA (reference sequence). The CDR3 is CSARDLAGGGEQFF. In DNA, the CDR3 is TGCAGTGCTAGGGATCTAGCGGGAGGGGGTGAGCAGTTCTTC.

This clonotype was counted only a few times. The rearrangement links TRBV6-8 to TRBJ2-7; TRBD2 agrees at 13 bases. Trimming took 2 bases from V and 2 from J; bases not matched to a gene: 3. The CDR3 extends over 16 amino acids. Germline-derived CDR1 and CDR2 are MNHGY and SAAAGT. CDR3 nucleotide sequence: TGTGCCAGCAGTTACGACGGACTAGCGGGGGCCTACGAGCAGTACTTC. Translating it yields CASSYDGLAGAYEQYF.

This rearrangement joins TRBV20-1 to TRBJ1-1; D is uncertain. The ends were cut back, 0 bases at V and 7 bases at J, with 12 bases in the middle. Germline CDR1 reads DFQATT; CDR2 reads SNEGSKA (reference sequence). This CDR3 is built from 13 residues. CDR3 protein: CSARDVGWGEAFF. DNA of the CDR3: TGCAGTGCTAGAGACGTGGGCTGGGGTGAAGCTTTCTTT.

This chain uses TRBV6-2 or TRBV6-3 with TRBJ1-2; TRBD1 matches at 8 bases. V shed 2 bases, J shed 4 bases, and the junction held 9 bases outside the gene matches. The germline CDR1 and CDR2 sequences are MNHEY and SVGEGT. The CDR3 has 16 residues. CDR3 sequence reads: CASSYRDRPSSYGYTF. The CDR3 bases are TGTGCCAGCAGTTACCGGGACAGGCCCTCATCCTATGGCTACACCTTC.

The chain has TRBV10-3 and TRBJ1-3, with unresolved D. Germline values: CDR1 ENHRY, CDR2 SYGVKD. This CDR3 has 12 residues. The germline V and J ends were trimmed by 4 bases and 2 bases, with 3 bases remaining between them. The CDR3 DNA reads as TGTGCCATCAGTGGCGCTGGAAACACCATATATTTT. It translates to CAISGAGNTIYF.

V gene TRBV7-9 combines with J gene TRBJ1-1, with D possibly being TRBD1 (5 bases). Trimming cost V 1 base and J 4 bases, with 13 bases left between them. Germline loops: CDR1 SEHNR, CDR2 FQNEAQ (reference sequence). This CDR3 has 15 residues. CDR3 sequence reads: CASSLVPPTGTEAFF. In nucleotides, the CDR3 is TGTGCCAGCAGCTTAGTTCCCCCCACAGGCACTGAAGCTTTCTTT.

The rearrangement links TRBV7-2 to TRBJ2-3, with D unresolved. Germline V lookup: CDR1 SGHTA, CDR2 FQGNSA. With 3 bases removed from V and 1 base from J, the gap between germline ends came to 11 bases. This CDR3 is built from 15 residues. CDR3 in DNA: TGTGCCAGCAGCTTCGGGCCCTGGGGCACAGATACGCAGTATTTT. Translating it yields CASSFGPWGTDTQYF.

This clonotype is classed as medium-sized (0.01 to 0.1%). This rearrangement joins TRBV24-1 to TRBJ1-1, with D possibly matching TRBD1 (6 bases). This CDR3 contains 11 residues. Between the trimmed V and J ends, which lost 7 bases and 6 bases, there was a span of 8 bases. Germline lookup yields CDR1 KGHDR and CDR2 SFDVKD. CDR3 amino acids: CATRSGAEAFF. CDR3 bases: TGTGCCACCAGGTCAGGGGCTGAAGCTTTCTTT.

The chain couples TRBV27 to TRBJ2-7, with 7 bases that match TRBD1. Germline V CDR1 and CDR2: MNHEY, SMNVEV (reference sequence). J was trimmed by 0 bases and V by 3 bases; bases with no gene match: 5. CDR3 length: 15 amino acids. CDR3 protein: CASSFTGVLSYEQYF. CDR3 DNA: TGTGCCAGCAGTTTCACAGGGGTCCTCTCCTACGAGCAGTACTTC.

The chain couples TRBV6-1 to TRBJ1-2, with D possibly being TRBD1 (5 bases). Between the trimmed V and J ends, which lost 5 bases and 2 bases, there was a span of 9 bases. The germline gives CDR1 MNHNS, CDR2 SASEGT. The CDR3 loop spans 13 amino acids. The CDR3 DNA follows: TGTGCCAGCAGTCAGCGACAGAACTATGGCTACACCTTC. This translates into CASSQRQNYGYTF.

This clonotype was detected once. The chain employs TRBV5-1 and TRBJ2-7, with D possibly matching TRBD1 (5 bases). V gave up 6 bases and J gave up 0 bases, with 13 bases separating them. The CDR3 has 14 amino acids. The germline CDR1 and CDR2 sequences are SGHRS and YFSETQ. The CDR3 region has the DNA TGCGCCAGCACCAGTGGACACGACTCCTACGAGCAGTACTTC. This gives the protein CASTSGHDSYEQYF.

This chain links TRBV7-2 with TRBJ2-7; D ambiguous. V was pared by 1 base and J by 2 bases, with 6 bases between. The V gene's germline CDR1 is SGHTA and CDR2 FQGNSA. CDR3 length: 13 amino acids. The CDR3 DNA reads as TGTGCCAGCAGCTTAGAGACCCCCTACGAGCAGTACTTC. This translates into CASSLETPYEQYF.

The chain has TRBV4-3 and TRBJ1-1; perhaps TRBD1 as D (5 bases). The ends were cut back, 0 bases at V and 0 bases at J, with 11 bases in the middle. Germline CDR1 LGHNA, CDR2 YSLEER. This CDR3 region has 16 residues. In nucleotides, the CDR3 is TGCGCCAGCAGCCAAGACGCAGGGACCGTGAACACTGAAGCTTTCTTT. Amino acid sequence: CASSQDAGTVNTEAFF.

J is TRBJ1-2 and V is TRBV28; possible D gene TRBD1, 6 bases. The V end was cut by 6 bases, the J end by 5 bases, with 13 bases between. The CDR3 extends over 13 amino acids. The germline V gene encodes CDR1 MDHEN and CDR2 SYDVKM. CDR3 loop: CASRTGGTYGYTF. CDR3 DNA sequence: TGTGCCAGCAGGACAGGAGGAACATATGGCTACACCTTC.

The sample holds a few counts of this clonotype. The V call is TRBV20-1, the J call TRBJ2-2, with D tentatively TRBD1 (6 bases). V was pared by 1 base and J by 1 base, with 13 bases between. Per the germline V gene, CDR1 is DFQATT and CDR2 is SNEGSKA (reference sequence). The CDR3 is made up of 16 amino acids. CDR3 DNA: TGCAGTGCTAGAGCCCCCGGACAGCGGAACACCGGGGAGCTGTTTTTT. Translating it yields CSARAPGQRNTGELFF.

This rearrangement joins TRBV20-1 to TRBJ1-1; D is unclear. Trimming cost V 3 bases and J 8 bases, with 13 bases left between them. CDR1 and CDR2 (germline): DFQATT, SNEGSKA (reference sequence). This CDR3 contains 12 residues. The CDR3: CSARGPGAEAFF. CDR3 DNA: TGCAGTGCTAGGGGTCCTGGTGCGGAAGCTTTCTTT.

The rearrangement links TRBV6-1 to TRBJ1-1; 11 bases are shared with TRBD1. The CDR3 runs 16 residues. V was pared by 6 bases and J by 7 bases, with 13 bases of the junction left unmatched. CDR1 is MNHNS, CDR2 SASEGT, per germline. CDR3 nucleotide sequence: TGTGCCAGCAGGGAATCCGGGACAGGGGGAATTGATGAAGCTTTCTTT. Translating gives CASRESGTGGIDEAFF.

This clonotype was observed a few times. V and J are TRBV6-2 or TRBV6-3 and TRBJ1-5; 8 bases match TRBD1. This CDR3 has 18 residues. V was pared by 0 bases and J by 6 bases, with 13 bases of the junction left unmatched. CDR1 is MNHEY and CDR2 is SVGEGT in the germline V gene. The CDR3 spells CASSYSGPGGAKGQPQHF. Here the CDR3 DNA reads TGTGCCAGCAGTTACTCCGGCCCAGGGGGCGCGAAGGGTCAGCCCCAGCATTTT.

The chain is built from TRBV24-1 and TRBJ2-1; 7 bases are shared with TRBD1. V shed 7 bases and J 6 bases; nucleotides not matched to a gene: 2. This CDR3 is built from 12 residues. Germline loops: CDR1 KGHDR, CDR2 SFDVKD. In DNA form, the CDR3 reads TGTGCCACCAGCGCAGGGGGCAATGAGCAGTTCTTC. Its protein product is CATSAGGNEQFF.